This entry lists 19 T cell receptor beta chains sequenced from one sample in a study of shared clonotypes between healthy human individuals. CD45RO negativity and positive selection for CCR7 defined naive CD8 cells, a population that excluded terminally differentiated effector memory CD45RA+ cells. The method was immunoSEQ multiplex PCR; TCRdb's version includes in-frame clones alone and lacks a portion of them. The sample has just over 2,000,000 clones, 85% to 95% seen once. Sequencing was carried out using naive CD8+ T cells sorted from blood. These receptors were obtained from a man in his late teens or twenties in good health.

The rearrangement joins TRBV13 to TRBJ1-1, with 8 positions matching TRBD1. This CDR3 region has 14 residues. Germline assignment: CDR1 PRHDT and CDR2 FYEKMQ (reference sequence). With V trimmed by 5 bases and J by 7 bases, 9 bases remained unmatched. In nucleotides, the CDR3 is TGTGCCAGCAGCACAAAGACAGGGGTCGTTGAAGCTTTCTTT. It translates to CASSTKTGVVEAFF.

As regards this clone: Other DNA sequences of this sample code for an identical CDR3. This chain links TRBV29-1 with TRBJ2-1, with D possibly being TRBD2 (5 bases). Trimming took 4 bases from V and 0 from J, leaving 13 bases between them. Germline assignment: CDR1 SQVTM and CDR2 ANQGSEA. The CDR3 spans 15 residues. Written as DNA, the CDR3 is TGCAGCGTTGTGGGTGGGGAGAGCTCCTACAATGAGCAGTTCTTC. Translation gives CSVVGGESSYNEQFF.

The genes are TRBV15 and TRBJ1-2, with unresolved D. Germline lookup yields CDR1 LNHNV and CDR2 YYDKDF (reference sequence). The CDR3 is made up of 15 amino acids. The V end lost 0 bases, the J end lost 1 base, and 9 bases lay between the germline ends. For the CDR3, the DNA is TGTGCCACCAGCAGAGATACGGGGAATAACTATGGCTACACCTTC. It codes for CATSRDTGNNYGYTF.

The gene calls are TRBV9 and TRBJ1-2; D perhaps matches TRBD1 (5 bases). Germline lookup yields CDR1 SGDLS and CDR2 YYNGEE. Trimming took off 3 bases at V and 5 bases at J, with 8 bases between the two ends. CDR3 size: 12 residues. The CDR3 nucleotides read TGTGCCAGCAGCGAGACAGCTTATGGCTACACCTTC. It is translated as CASSETAYGYTF.

The gene calls are TRBV6-5 and TRBJ2-5, with 8 bases aligning to TRBD2. CDR3 length: 15 residues. CDR1 and CDR2 from the germline V gene are MNHEY and SVGAGI. V shed 6 bases and J 5 bases; nucleotides not matched to a gene: 11. The CDR3 sequence is CASSISGVAGETQYF. Written as DNA, the CDR3 is TGTGCCAGCAGCATCTCTGGGGTAGCGGGGGAGACCCAGTACTTC.

The chain joins TRBV7-8 to TRBJ2-7; D might be TRBD1 or TRBD2, each matching 5 bases. CDR3 size: 14 residues. V gave up 1 base and J gave up 2 bases, with 9 bases separating them. Germline CDR1 is SGHVS and CDR2 is FQNEAQ. In DNA form, the CDR3 reads TGTGCCAGCAGCTTAGGGGACGCTACCTACGAGCAGTACTTC. Translation gives CASSLGDATYEQYF.

This sequence joins TRBV7-9 and TRBJ1-2; 9 bases line up with TRBD1. Germline values: CDR1 SEHNR, CDR2 FQNEAQ (reference sequence). V trimming: 5 bases; J trimming: 5 bases; junction bases outside the gene matches: 9. The CDR3 consists of 15 residues. In nucleotides, the CDR3 is TGTGCCAGCAGCGATCGGGACAGGGAGGCGTATGGCTACACCTTC. It codes for CASSDRDREAYGYTF.

The rearrangement links TRBV7-6 to TRBJ2-7, with D perhaps assigned TRBD1 or TRBD2 (5 bases each). CDR1 and CDR2 from the germline V gene are SGHVS and FNYEAQ. V was shortened by 5 bases and J by 4 bases, with 12 bases between the two germline ends. The CDR3 is made up of 13 amino acids. Here the CDR3 reads CASSPGTDYEQYF. CDR3 nucleotide sequence: TGTGCCAGCAGCCCCGGGACGGATTACGAGCAGTACTTC.

The chain links TRBV6-1 to TRBJ2-7, with D perhaps TRBD1 (5 bases). In germline, CDR1 is MNHNS, CDR2 SASEGT. The CDR3 totals 15 residues. V was clipped by 0 bases and J by 1 base, with 10 bases between them. Here the CDR3 DNA reads TGTGCCAGCAGTGAAGCTCCGACAGCGTCCTACGAGCAGTACTTC. Translation gives CASSEAPTASYEQYF.

The chain is built from TRBV5-4 and TRBJ2-2; TRBD1 matches 8 bases. The CDR3 covers 15 residues. CDR1 is SGHNT and CDR2 is YYREEE in the germline V gene (reference sequence). Trimming took 4 bases from V and 3 from J; bases not matched to a gene: 5. The CDR3 loop is CASSPPTGDTGELFF. The CDR3 DNA reads TGTGCCAGCAGCCCCCCGACAGGGGACACCGGGGAGCTGTTTTTT.

The CDR3 region is CASSQDHGTSDEQYF. CDR3 in DNA: TGCGCCAGCAGCCAAGATCATGGGACTAGTGACGAGCAGTACTTC. The chain uses TRBV4-1 and TRBJ2-7, with TRBD2 matching 8 bases. Losses at the gene ends were 0 bases for V and 5 bases for J; bases not matched to a gene: 6. The CDR3 has 15 residues. Germline V lookup: CDR1 MGHRA, CDR2 YSYEKL.

The chain has TRBV5-4 and TRBJ2-7, with 7 bases matching TRBD1. The CDR3 contains 14 residues. The J segment lost 0 bases and the V segment lost 4 bases, leaving 4 bases of the junction unmatched. Germline V gene data show CDR1 as SGHNT and CDR2 as YYREEE (reference sequence). In nucleotides, the CDR3 is TGTGCCAGCAGCCGGGACAGCAGCTCCTACGAGCAGTACTTC. Translated: CASSRDSSSYEQYF.

The rearrangement uses TRBV2 and TRBJ1-5; D possibly corresponds to TRBD1 (5 bases). Germline CDR1 SNHLY, CDR2 FYNNEI. The CDR3 length is 16 residues. V lost 4 bases to trimming and J lost 4 bases, with 17 bases between them. This chain's CDR3 is CASSVSGSGGNQPQHF. In DNA form, the CDR3 reads TGTGCCAGCAGTGTAAGTGGAAGTGGGGGGAATCAGCCCCAGCATTTT. Full variable domain (rest looked up from reference TRBV2 and TRBJ1-5): EPEVTQTPSHQVTQMGQEVILRCVPISNHLYFYWYRQILGQKVEFLVSFYNNEISEKSEIFDDQFSVERPDGSNFTLKIRSTKLEDSAMYFCASSVSGSGGNQPQHFGDGTRLSIL.

The V call is TRBV7-6, the J call TRBJ2-7; D unresolved. With 7 bases removed from V and 11 bases from J, the gap between germline ends came to 9 bases. The CDR3 is 9 amino acids. Germline values: CDR1 SGHVS, CDR2 FNYEAQ. The CDR3 is CASKPEEYF. The DNA for the CDR3 is TGTGCCAGCAAACCAGAGGAGTACTTC.

The chain couples TRBV10-3 to TRBJ2-5; weak D call: TRBD1 (6 bases). V dropped 3 bases and J dropped 0 bases, with 17 bases sitting between them. Germline CDR1 is ENHRY and CDR2 is SYGVKD. The CDR3 is 17 residues long. In DNA form, the CDR3 reads TGTGCCATCAGTGATACGCTGGACAGTCATAACCAAGAGACCCAGTACTTC. Translation: CAISDTLDSHNQETQYF.

V usage is TRBV29-1 and J usage is TRBJ2-7; 8 bases agree with TRBD1. Per germline, CDR1 SQVTM and CDR2 ANQGSEA. The V gene end was trimmed by 1 base and the J gene end by 3 bases; junction bases not matched to a gene: 5. The CDR3 consists of 14 residues. As DNA, the CDR3 is TGCAGCGTTGAAGTAGAACAGGGGGTCTACGAGCAGTACTTC. Translating gives CSVEVEQGVYEQYF.

This clone has a single count. The rearrangement joins TRBV10-1 to TRBJ1-5; perhaps TRBD1 as D (6 bases). CDR1 and CDR2 from the germline V gene are WNHNN and SYGVQD (reference sequence). Trimming shortened V by 5 bases and J by 0 bases, and 26 bases separated the two germline ends. The CDR3 loop spans 20 amino acids. The CDR3 reads CASSPKGGGYPSNSNQPQHF. In DNA, the CDR3 is TGCGCCAGCAGTCCCAAAGGGGGGGGCTATCCGAGCAATAGCAATCAGCCCCAGCATTTT.

The chain joins TRBV4-1 to TRBJ1-1; D gene unclear. The CDR3 is 14 residues long. Per the germline V gene, CDR1 is MGHRA and CDR2 is YSYEKL. V was trimmed by 4 bases and J by 5 bases, leaving 14 bases between them. The CDR3 protein is CASSLSPSSTEAFF. The CDR3 DNA is TGCGCCAGCAGCCTGAGCCCGTCGAGTACTGAAGCTTTCTTT.

The rearrangement links TRBV29-1 to TRBJ2-2; 12 positions agree with TRBD2. The CDR3 runs to 15 residues. CDR1 SQVTM and CDR2 ANQGSEA come from the germline V gene. J lost 7 bases, V lost 3 bases, and 6 bases had no gene match. The CDR3 DNA sequence: TGCAGCGTTGAGGCTAGCGGGAGGGCAGGCGGGGAGCTGTTTTTT. It translates to CSVEASGRAGGELFF.